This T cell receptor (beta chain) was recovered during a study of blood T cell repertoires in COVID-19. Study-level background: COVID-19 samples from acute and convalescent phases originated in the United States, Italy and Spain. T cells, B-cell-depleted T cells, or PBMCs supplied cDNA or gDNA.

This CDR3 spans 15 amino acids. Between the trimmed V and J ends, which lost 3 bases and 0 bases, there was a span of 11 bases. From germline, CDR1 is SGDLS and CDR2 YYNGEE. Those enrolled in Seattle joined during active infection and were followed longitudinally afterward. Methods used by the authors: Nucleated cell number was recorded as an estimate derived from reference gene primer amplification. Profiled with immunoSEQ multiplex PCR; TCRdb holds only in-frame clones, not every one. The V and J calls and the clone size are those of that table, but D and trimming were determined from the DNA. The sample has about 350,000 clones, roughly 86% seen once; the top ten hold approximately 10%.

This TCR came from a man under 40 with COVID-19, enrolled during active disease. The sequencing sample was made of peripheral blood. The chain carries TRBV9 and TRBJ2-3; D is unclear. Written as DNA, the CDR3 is TGTGCCAGCAGCGAACGCCCGACTAGCACAGATACGCAGTATTTT. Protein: CASSERPTSTDTQYF. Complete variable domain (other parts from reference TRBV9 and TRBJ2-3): DSGVTQTPKHLITATGQRVTLRCSPRSGDLSVYWYQQSLDQGLQFLIQYYNGEERAKGNILERFSAQQFPDLHSELNLSSLELGDSALYFCASSERPTSTDTQYFGPGTRLTVL.